This T cell receptor beta chain was observed in a study of T-cell reconstitution after alpha-beta-depleted transplantation in children. Construction of the TCRbeta library involved unique molecular identifiers. Each CDR3 protein gets one entry after TCRdb re-called the PCR reads with MiXCR. The sample holds 500,000 to 650,000 distinct CDR3 sequences, 10% to 15% seen once. Findings of the study overall: One year after transplant, T-cell counts and diversity came mostly from newly produced T cells.

Concerning this clonotype: No antigen is known for it.

Sequences were derived from PBMCs, mostly from graft donor cells, sampled 360 days after TCRalphabeta/CD19-depleted stem cell transplant. This TCR was recovered from a male patient younger than 18 who had a stem cell transplant for acute myeloid leukemia, so the T cells may come from the graft donor.

CDR3 in amino acids: CASSSRNRGADIQYF. As DNA, the CDR3 is TGTGCCAGCAGCTCACGTAACAGGGGTGCGGACATTCAGTACTTC. This chain joins TRBV7-6 and TRBJ2-4, with 7 nucleotides matching TRBD1. Germline assignment: CDR1 SGHVS and CDR2 FNYEAQ. With V trimmed by 4 bases and J by 8 bases, 11 bases remained unmatched. This CDR3 region has 15 residues.